Given below is one T cell receptor beta chain in context. V gave up 1 base and J gave up 5 bases; unmatched junction bases: 5. This CDR3 is 15 amino acids long. Germline CDR1 and CDR2: SGHRS and YFSETQ. These data originate in a study of long-term antiretroviral therapy in people with HIV. Sequencing relied on immunoSEQ assay v3.0, run at survey level. Assay used: immunoSEQ multiplex PCR; TCRdb lists only in-frame clones, some missing. The sample lists some 48,000 clones, 84% occurring once. Held in samples before DNA extraction were roughly 1-10 million cryopreserved PBMC. The chain recombines TRBV5-1 with TRBJ2-1, with TRBD2 matching over 8 bases. Sequencing was performed on unsorted PBMCs, taken 0.8 years after starting antiretroviral therapy. This clonotype originated in a young woman with HIV. In DNA, the CDR3 is TGCGCCAGCAGCTTGCGGCTAGCGGGCAACAATGAGCAGTTCTTC. Its translation is CASSLRLAGNNEQFF.